Listed below are T cell receptor beta chains from one sample, sequenced in a study of vaccination and CD4 T cells after COVID-19. Their recognized antigens are unknown. One entry per CDR3 protein, called by TCRdb with MiXCR from the PCR reads. This sample has over 20,000 distinct CDR3 sequences, with 64% found just once. The sample was CD4+ T cells from blood, cultured in vitro. The receptors originated from a human donor who had recovered from COVID-19. Each CDR3 is given with its conserved first and last residue. A D gene is named only where the DNA matches it firmly. Clone sizes are given selectively: once, few, many, or a class where the clone is expanded.

J gene,CDR3 length,clone size,V gene,D gene,CDR3 protein,CDR3 DNA
TRBJ2-7,14,NA,TRBV19,TRBD2,CAGTKRESSYEQYF,TGTGCCGGGACGAAGCGGGAGAGCTCCTACGAGCAGTACTTC
TRBJ2-3,18,few,TRBV7-2,TRBD2,CASSLAPPSGLRTDTQYF,TGTGCCAGCAGCTTAGCCCCCCCTAGCGGGCTTCGCACAGATACGCAGTATTTT
TRBJ2-5,12,NA,TRBV7-2,NA,CASSFSQETQYF,TGTGCCAGCAGCTTCTCGCAAGAGACCCAGTACTTC
TRBJ1-5,14,few,TRBV15,NA,CATSRGQVGQPQHF,TGTGCCACCAGCAGAGGACAGGTCGGCCAGCCCCAGCATTTT
TRBJ1-6,15,few,TRBV21-1,NA,CASTSSQAYNSPLHF,TGTGCCAGCACCAGCTCACAGGCCTATAATTCACCCCTCCACTTT
TRBJ2-3,17,NA,TRBV7-2,TRBD2,CASSPEWTSGRGDTQYF,TGTGCCAGCAGCCCCGAGTGGACTAGCGGACGAGGGGATACGCAGTATTTT
TRBJ1-6,14,once,TRBV28,NA,CASSLSWVESPLHF,TGTGCCAGCAGTTTATCTTGGGTCGAATCACCCCTCCACTTT
TRBJ2-6,18,NA,TRBV7-2,TRBD2,CASSLSGAGGNGANVLTF,TGTGCCAGCAGCCTTAGCGGGGCGGGGGGAAACGGGGCCAACGTCCTGACTTTC
TRBJ2-2,17,NA,TRBV7-2,NA,CASSRPPRQVNTGELFF,TGTGCCAGCAGCCGGCCTCCGAGACAGGTGAACACCGGGGAGCTGTTTTTT
TRBJ1-1,14,NA,TRBV6-5,NA,CASSYSGVRGEAFF,TGTGCCAGCAGTTACTCGGGTGTTCGCGGTGAAGCTTTCTTT
TRBJ1-1,14,NA,TRBV28,NA,CASSIGGRDTEAFF,TGTGCCAGCAGCATCGGGGGCCGAGACACTGAAGCTTTCTTT
TRBJ2-5,18,once,TRBV7-9,TRBD1,CASSLGQGSDGAGETQYF,TGTGCCAGCAGCTTAGGACAGGGGTCCGACGGTGCTGGGGAGACCCAGTACTTC
TRBJ2-7,14,NA,TRBV7-9,NA,CASSALGRRDEQYF,TGTGCCAGCAGCGCATTGGGACGGCGAGACGAGCAGTACTTC
TRBJ2-1,15,few,TRBV6-1,TRBD2,CASRAIAGDNNEQFF,TGTGCCAGCAGGGCCATAGCGGGTGACAACAATGAGCAGTTCTTC
TRBJ1-1,15,NA,TRBV12-3/TRBV12-4,TRBD1,CASTPIQGSGTEAFF,TGTGCCAGCACCCCCATACAGGGGTCGGGCACTGAAGCTTTCTTT
TRBJ1-1,14,NA,TRBV7-6,NA,CASSSRGLNTEAFF,TGTGCCAGCAGCTCCAGGGGATTGAACACTGAAGCTTTCTTT
TRBJ1-5,14,NA,TRBV28,NA,CASSSGGRNQPQHF,TGTGCCAGCAGTTCGGGGGGAAGGAATCAGCCCCAGCATTTT
TRBJ2-7,13,few,TRBV12-3/TRBV12-4,NA,CASSLRGWNEQYF,TGTGCCAGCAGTTTAAGGGGTTGGAACGAGCAGTACTTC
TRBJ1-2,13,NA,TRBV10-2,NA,CASSEGGDRGYTF,TGCGCCAGCAGTGAGGGAGGCGATCGAGGCTACACCTTC
TRBJ2-5,14,NA,TRBV18,NA,CASSNTGSQETQYF,TGTGCCAGCTCCAACACCGGTAGCCAAGAGACCCAGTACTTC
TRBJ2-1,14,once,TRBV6-1,NA,CASSTGASYNEQFF,TGTGCCAGCAGTACCGGGGCTTCCTACAATGAGCAGTTCTTC
TRBJ1-1,15,NA,TRBV5-4,TRBD1,CASSPGQHMNTEAFF,TGTGCCAGCAGCCCGGGACAGCACATGAACACTGAAGCTTTCTTT
TRBJ2-1,14,NA,TRBV27,TRBD2,CASSLRREGGEQFF,TGTGCCAGCAGTTTGAGGCGGGAGGGAGGTGAGCAGTTCTTC
TRBJ1-4,15,NA,TRBV20-1,TRBD1,CSAREGQLTREKLFF,TGCAGTGCTAGAGAGGGACAGCTGACTCGGGAAAAACTGTTTTTT
TRBJ1-1,16,NA,TRBV6-5,TRBD1,CASSYGTGRLGTEAFF,TGTGCCAGCAGTTACGGGACAGGGCGCCTGGGAACTGAAGCTTTCTTT
TRBJ2-2,17,NA,TRBV7-2,NA,CASSLTPLRGRTGELFF,TGTGCCAGCAGTTTAACCCCCCTCAGGGGGAGGACCGGGGAGCTGTTTTTT
TRBJ1-2,13,NA,TRBV7-9,NA,CASSPRVLESYTF,TGTGCCAGCAGCCCCCGGGTTCTAGAGAGCTACACCTTC
TRBJ1-2,13,NA,TRBV28,NA,CASSLGGSRGYTF,TGTGCCAGCAGTTTGGGGGGCTCTCGCGGCTACACCTTC
TRBJ2-7,16,NA,TRBV30,TRBD2,CAWSATGLAGTYEQYF,TGTGCCTGGAGTGCGACAGGACTAGCGGGAACCTACGAGCAGTACTTC
TRBJ1-5,14,NA,TRBV20-1,NA,CSAVGRLTNQPQHF,TGCAGTGCCGTCGGACGACTCACAAATCAGCCCCAGCATTTT
TRBJ2-1,11,NA,TRBV28,NA,CASSRYNEQFF,TGTGCCAGCAGTCGCTACAATGAGCAGTTCTTC
TRBJ2-1,12,NA,TRBV7-9,TRBD2,CASKRGGNEQFF,TGTGCCAGCAAGCGGGGGGGCAATGAGCAGTTCTTC
TRBJ1-2,19,NA,TRBV7-8,TRBD1,CASSLALRGGQGTTYGYTF,TGTGCCAGCAGCTTAGCCTTAAGGGGAGGACAGGGCACAACCTATGGCTACACCTTC
TRBJ2-3,13,NA,TRBV6-1,NA,CASSDPDWDTQYF,TGTGCCAGCAGTGACCCGGATTGGGATACGCAGTATTTT
TRBJ1-1,13,few,TRBV6-4,NA,CASSEGAYTEAFF,TGTGCCAGCAGTGAGGGGGCATACACTGAAGCTTTCTTT
TRBJ2-5,18,NA,TRBV27,TRBD1,CASSLRGTGGRGGPTQYF,TGTGCCAGCAGTTTAAGAGGGACAGGGGGCCGGGGGGGCCCGACCCAGTACTTC
TRBJ1-1,14,few,TRBV20-1,NA,CSASSVGRNTEAFF,TGCAGTGCTAGTTCGGTGGGCAGGAACACTGAAGCTTTCTTT
TRBJ1-5,14,NA,TRBV2,NA,CASRQSLNNQPQHF,TGTGCCAGCAGGCAGAGCCTGAACAATCAGCCCCAGCATTTT
TRBJ1-1,12,NA,TRBV6-1,NA,CASSERGREAFF,TGTGCCAGCAGCGAAAGGGGACGTGAAGCTTTCTTT
TRBJ2-3,15,NA,TRBV6-1,TRBD2,CASNEVSGRANTQYF,TGTGCCAGCAACGAAGTTAGCGGGAGGGCTAATACGCAGTATTTT
TRBJ2-1,16,NA,TRBV14,TRBD2,CASSQVRGGSTDEQFF,TGTGCCAGCAGCCAAGTACGGGGCGGGAGTACTGATGAGCAGTTCTTC
TRBJ1-3,13,NA,TRBV7-9,NA,CASPGSSGNTIYF,TGTGCCAGCCCAGGGAGCTCTGGAAACACCATATATTTT
TRBJ2-1,15,NA,TRBV15,TRBD2,CATSTRLAGEGEQFF,TGTGCCACCAGCACCAGACTAGCGGGAGAAGGTGAGCAGTTCTTC
TRBJ2-3,15,NA,TRBV20-1,TRBD1,CSARPGTGLLDTQYF,TGCAGTGCTAGACCGGGGACAGGGCTTTTGGATACGCAGTATTTT
TRBJ2-7,11,NA,TRBV7-9,NA,CASSLAREQYF,TGTGCCAGCAGCTTAGCGCGGGAGCAGTACTTC
TRBJ2-6,15,NA,TRBV7-9,NA,CASSFFHSGANVLTF,TGTGCCAGCAGCTTTTTCCATTCTGGGGCCAACGTCCTGACTTTC
TRBJ1-2,13,few,TRBV6-1,NA,CASSDQGRGGYTF,TGTGCCAGCAGTGACCAGGGAAGGGGCGGCTACACCTTC
TRBJ1-1,13,NA,TRBV6-5,NA,CASRYSGLTEAFF,TGTGCCAGCAGGTACAGCGGCCTCACTGAAGCTTTCTTT
TRBJ1-5,13,NA,TRBV24-1,NA,CATSEAGNQPQHF,TGTGCCACCAGTGAAGCAGGCAATCAGCCCCAGCATTTT
TRBJ2-3,13,few,TRBV20-1,NA,CSARDRRADTQYF,TGCAGTGCTAGAGATCGCAGGGCAGATACGCAGTATTTT
TRBJ2-7,17,NA,TRBV28,NA,CASSLFGSGPSSYEQYF,TGTGCCAGCAGTTTATTTGGGTCAGGACCGAGCTCCTACGAGCAGTACTTC
TRBJ2-7,15,NA,TRBV11-1,NA,CASSLEGQGSYEQYF,TGTGCCAGCAGCTTAGAGGGCCAGGGTTCCTACGAGCAGTACTTC
TRBJ1-1,13,NA,TRBV15,NA,CATSESRDTEAFF,TGTGCCACCAGCGAATCGAGGGACACTGAAGCTTTCTTT
TRBJ2-2,17,NA,TRBV5-1,TRBD2,CASRGLAGATNTGELFF,TGCGCCAGCAGGGGCCTAGCGGGGGCAACGAACACCGGGGAGCTGTTTTTT
TRBJ1-1,14,NA,TRBV10-1,NA,CASSESAGATEAFF,TGCGCCAGCAGTGAGTCGGCCGGGGCCACTGAAGCTTTCTTT